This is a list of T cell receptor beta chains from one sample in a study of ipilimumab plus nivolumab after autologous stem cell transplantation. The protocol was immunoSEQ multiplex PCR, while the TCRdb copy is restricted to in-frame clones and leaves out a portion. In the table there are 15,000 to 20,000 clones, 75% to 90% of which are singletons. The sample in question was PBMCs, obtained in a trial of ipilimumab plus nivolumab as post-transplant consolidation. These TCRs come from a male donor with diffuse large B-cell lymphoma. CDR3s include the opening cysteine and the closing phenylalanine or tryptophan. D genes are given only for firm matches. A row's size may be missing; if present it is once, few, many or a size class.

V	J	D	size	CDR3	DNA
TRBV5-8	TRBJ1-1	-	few	CASSLADWDTEAFF	TGTGCCAGCAGCTTGGCCGATTGGGACACTGAAGCTTTCTTT
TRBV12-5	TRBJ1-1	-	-	CASGSGEGVGTEAFF	TGTGCTAGTGGTTCGGGGGAGGGTGTAGGCACTGAAGCTTTCTTT
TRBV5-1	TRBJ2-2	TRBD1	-	CASSLGQGPGELFF	TGCGCCAGCAGCTTGGGACAGGGACCCGGGGAGCTGTTTTTT
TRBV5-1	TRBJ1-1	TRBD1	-	CASSPLMGQGNTEAFF	TGCGCCAGCAGCCCCCTAATGGGACAGGGAAACACTGAAGCTTTCTTT
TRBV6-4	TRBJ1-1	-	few	CASSLNGNTEAFF	TGTGCCAGCAGCCTTAACGGGAATACTGAAGCTTTCTTT
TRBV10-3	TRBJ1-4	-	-	CAISDNGGETNEKLFF	TGTGCCATCAGTGATAATGGGGGCGAAACTAATGAAAAACTGTTTTTT
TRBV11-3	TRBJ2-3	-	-	CASSLAGPSTDTQYF	TGTGCCAGCAGCTTAGCTGGGCCTAGCACAGATACGCAGTATTTT
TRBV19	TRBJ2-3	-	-	CASRGVGGTDTQYF	TGTGCCAGTCGCGGGGTAGGCGGCACAGATACGCAGTATTTT
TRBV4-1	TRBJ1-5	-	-	CASSLTGFSNQPQHF	TGCGCCAGCAGCCTTACGGGTTTTAGCAATCAGCCCCAGCATTTT
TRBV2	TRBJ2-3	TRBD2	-	CASSQFPLTSGQADTQYF	TGTGCCAGCAGCCAATTCCCCCTGACTAGCGGCCAGGCAGATACGCAGTATTTT
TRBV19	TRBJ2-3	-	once	CASSTNRGGGTQYF	TGTGCCAGTAGTACGAACAGGGGAGGGGGCACGCAGTATTTT
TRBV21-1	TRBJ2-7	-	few	CASSKRNGRGGYEQYF	TGTGCCAGCAGCAAACGCAATGGCCGGGGGGGGTACGAGCAGTACTTC
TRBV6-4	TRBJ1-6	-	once	CASSEAALGSPLHF	TGTGCCAGCAGTGAGGCGGCACTTGGTTCACCCCTCCACTTT
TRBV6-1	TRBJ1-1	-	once	CASSGTVNTEAFF	TGTGCCAGCAGTGGGACAGTGAACACTGAAGCTTTCTTT
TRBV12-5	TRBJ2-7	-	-	CASGLEVQYF	TGTGCTAGTGGTCTGGAAGTCCAGTACTTC
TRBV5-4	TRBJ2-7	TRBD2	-	CASSKRGLETYEQYF	TGTGCCAGCAGCAAGCGAGGACTAGAGACCTACGAGCAGTACTTC
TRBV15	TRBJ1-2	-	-	CATSRDMIVGVEYTF	TGTGCCACCAGCAGAGATATGATAGTGGGGGTGGAATACACCTTC
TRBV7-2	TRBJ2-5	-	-	CASSFDGATETQYF	TGTGCCAGCAGCTTCGACGGGGCCACAGAGACCCAGTACTTC
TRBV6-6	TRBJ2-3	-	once	CATALHPVFTDTQYF	TGTGCCACCGCTCTCCACCCGGTTTTCACAGATACGCAGTATTTT
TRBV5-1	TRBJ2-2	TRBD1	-	CASRGQGDTGELFF	TGCGCCAGCAGGGGTCAGGGGGATACCGGGGAGCTGTTTTTT
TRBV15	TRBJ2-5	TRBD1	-	CATSRVGGTGGVETQYF	TGTGCCACCAGCAGAGTCGGTGGGACAGGGGGCGTAGAGACCCAGTACTTC
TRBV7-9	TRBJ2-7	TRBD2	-	CASSHRPGTSGTYEQYF	TGTGCCAGCAGCCATCGCCCGGGGACTAGCGGGACTTACGAGCAGTACTTC
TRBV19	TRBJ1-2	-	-	CASSQGRGYGYTF	TGTGCCAGTAGTCAGGGGCGCGGCTATGGCTACACCTTC
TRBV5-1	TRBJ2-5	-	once	CASSLWGDETQYF	TGCGCCAGCAGCTTATGGGGGGATGAGACCCAGTACTTC
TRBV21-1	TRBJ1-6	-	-	CASSKVCLGRPTTYNSPLHF	TGTGCCAGCAGCAAAGTCTGTTTAGGGAGACCTACAACCTATAATTCACCCCTCCACTTT
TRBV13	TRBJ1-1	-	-	CASSPPYYKNTEAFF	TGTGCCAGCAGCCCCCCGTATTACAAGAACACTGAAGCTTTCTTT
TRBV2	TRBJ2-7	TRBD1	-	CASTKDRGRAYEQYF	TGTGCCAGCACCAAGGACAGGGGCCGTGCCTACGAGCAGTACTTC
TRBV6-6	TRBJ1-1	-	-	CASQGFGTEAFF	TGTGCCAGCCAGGGTTTCGGAACTGAAGCTTTCTTT
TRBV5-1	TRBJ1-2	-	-	CASSLAAGFGYTF	TGCGCCAGCAGCTTGGCCGCGGGGTTTGGCTACACCTTC
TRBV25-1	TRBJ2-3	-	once	CASSVGGMKDTQYF	TGTGCCAGCAGTGTGGGCGGGATGAAAGATACGCAGTATTTT
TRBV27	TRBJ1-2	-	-	CASSLSGSRMGGYTF	TGTGCCAGCAGTTTATCGGGGTCCCGGATGGGTGGCTACACCTTC
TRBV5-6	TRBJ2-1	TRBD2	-	CASSFGLAGIWSYNEQFF	TGTGCCAGCAGCTTCGGACTAGCGGGGATTTGGTCCTACAATGAGCAGTTCTTC
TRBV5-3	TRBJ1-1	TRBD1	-	CASSSHRGRTEAFF	TGTGCCAGCAGCTCACACAGGGGGCGAACTGAAGCTTTCTTT
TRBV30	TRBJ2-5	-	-	CAWSAGQETQYF	TGTGCCTGGAGCGCGGGACAAGAGACCCAGTACTTC
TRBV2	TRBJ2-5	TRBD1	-	CASRGDRGETQYF	TGTGCCAGCAGGGGCGACAGGGGTGAGACCCAGTACTTC
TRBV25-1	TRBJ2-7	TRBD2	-	CASSYSGKGYEQYF	TGTGCCAGCAGCTATAGCGGGAAAGGATACGAGCAGTACTTC
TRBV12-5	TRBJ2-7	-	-	CASGLGHFYEQYF	TGTGCTAGTGGTTTGGGACATTTCTACGAGCAGTACTTC
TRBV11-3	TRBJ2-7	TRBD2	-	CASSLYSGTSYEQYF	TGTGCCAGCAGCTTGTATAGCGGGACAAGCTACGAGCAGTACTTC
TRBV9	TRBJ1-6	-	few	CASSANSYNSPLHF	TGTGCCAGCAGCGCCAACTCCTATAATTCACCCCTCCACTTT
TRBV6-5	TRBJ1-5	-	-	CATKKGVEQPQHF	TGTGCCACCAAAAAGGGGGTTGAACAGCCCCAGCATTTT
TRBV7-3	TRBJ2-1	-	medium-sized	CASSPGGVSEQFF	TGTGCCAGCAGCCCAGGGGGGGTTAGTGAGCAGTTCTTC
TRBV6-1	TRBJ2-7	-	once	CASRFLAPSYEQYF	TGTGCCAGCAGGTTTTTAGCCCCGTCCTACGAGCAGTACTTC
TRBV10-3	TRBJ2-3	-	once	CAISEPTGQSSTDTQYF	TGTGCCATCAGTGAGCCGACGGGGCAATCTAGCACAGATACGCAGTATTTT
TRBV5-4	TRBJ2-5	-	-	CASSPGMVQETQYF	TGTGCCAGCAGCCCGGGCATGGTCCAAGAGACCCAGTACTTC
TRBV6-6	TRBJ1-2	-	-	CASSYQANYGYTF	TGTGCCAGCAGTTACCAGGCGAACTATGGCTACACCTTC